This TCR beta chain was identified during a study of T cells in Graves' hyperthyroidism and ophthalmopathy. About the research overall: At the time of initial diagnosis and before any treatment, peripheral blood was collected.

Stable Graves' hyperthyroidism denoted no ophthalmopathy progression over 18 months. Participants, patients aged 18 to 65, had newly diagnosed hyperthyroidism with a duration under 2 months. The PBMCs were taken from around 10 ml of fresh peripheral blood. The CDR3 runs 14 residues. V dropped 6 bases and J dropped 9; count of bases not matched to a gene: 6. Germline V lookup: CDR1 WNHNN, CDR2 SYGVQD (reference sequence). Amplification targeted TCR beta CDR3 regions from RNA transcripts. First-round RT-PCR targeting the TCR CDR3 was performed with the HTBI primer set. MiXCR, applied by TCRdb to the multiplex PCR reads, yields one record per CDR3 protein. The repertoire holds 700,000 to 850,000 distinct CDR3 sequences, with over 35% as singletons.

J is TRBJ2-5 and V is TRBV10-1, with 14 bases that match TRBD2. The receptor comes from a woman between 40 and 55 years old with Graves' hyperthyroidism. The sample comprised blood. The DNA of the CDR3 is TGCGCCAGCAGCGGGACTAGCGGGAGAACGTCCCAGTACTTC. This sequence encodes CASSGTSGRTSQYF.